This paragraph covers one T cell receptor beta chain sequence. This sample was included in a study of blood T cell repertoires in COVID-19. Study-wide background: Italy, Spain and the United States were the sources of the convalescent and acute COVID-19 samples. The analysed material was cDNA or gDNA that came from T cells, B-cell-depleted T cells, or PBMCs.

Per the original data handling: Researchers report that nucleated cell counts were estimated from reference gene primer amplification. Libraries were prepared by immunoSEQ multiplex PCR; TCRdb keeps only in-frame clonotypes and omits some of them. V and J calls and clone size are as listed in that table; D and trimming were resolved from the DNA. This repertoire shows around 300,000 clones, over 80% found once; its top ten account for approximately 3.3%. The ends were cut back, 2 bases at V and 5 bases at J, with 10 bases in the middle. The CDR3 consists of 14 residues. CDR1 is MNHEY and CDR2 is SVGAGI in the germline V gene.

Material: peripheral blood. The chain uses TRBV6-5 and TRBJ1-5; D uncertain. This TCR derives from a woman in her 40s with acute or convalescent COVID-19. Written as DNA, the CDR3 is TGTGCCAGCAGTTACGGCGAGGGATATCAGCCCCAGCATTTT. This gives the protein CASSYGEGYQPQHF.